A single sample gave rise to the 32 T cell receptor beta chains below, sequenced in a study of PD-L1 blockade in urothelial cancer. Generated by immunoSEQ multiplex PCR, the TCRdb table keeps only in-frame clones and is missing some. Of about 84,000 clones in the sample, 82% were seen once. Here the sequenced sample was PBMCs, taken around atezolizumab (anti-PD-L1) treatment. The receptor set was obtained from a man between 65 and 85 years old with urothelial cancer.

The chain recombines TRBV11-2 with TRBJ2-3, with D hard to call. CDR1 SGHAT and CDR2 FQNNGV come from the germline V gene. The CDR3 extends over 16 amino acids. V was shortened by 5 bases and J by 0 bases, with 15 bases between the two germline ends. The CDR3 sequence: CASSTRVTASTDTQYF. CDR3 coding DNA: TGTGCCAGCAGCACCCGGGTTACGGCCAGCACAGATACGCAGTATTTT.

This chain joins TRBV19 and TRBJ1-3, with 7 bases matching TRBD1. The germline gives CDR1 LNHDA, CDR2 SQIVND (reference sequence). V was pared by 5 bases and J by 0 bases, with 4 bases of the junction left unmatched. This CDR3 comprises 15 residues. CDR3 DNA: TGTGCCAGTAGTTGGGGACAGATCTCTGGAAACACCATATATTTT. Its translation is CASSWGQISGNTIYF.

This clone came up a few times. The DNA for the CDR3 is TGTGCCAGCAGACCAGACAGGGGAGGCGGAGCTTTCTTT. Translating it yields CASRPDRGGGAFF. The gene calls are TRBV11-3 and TRBJ1-1, with 8 bases identical to TRBD1. This CDR3 spans 13 amino acids. The junction had 10 bases not matched to a gene; V was cut back by 6 bases and J by 10 bases. CDR1 is SGHNT, CDR2 YENEEA, per germline.

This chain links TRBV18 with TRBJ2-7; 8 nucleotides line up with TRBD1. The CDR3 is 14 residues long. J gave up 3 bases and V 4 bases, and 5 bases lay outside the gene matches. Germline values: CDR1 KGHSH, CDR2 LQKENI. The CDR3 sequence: CASSLSTGVYEQYF. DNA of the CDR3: TGTGCCAGCTCACTATCGACAGGGGTCTACGAGCAGTACTTC.

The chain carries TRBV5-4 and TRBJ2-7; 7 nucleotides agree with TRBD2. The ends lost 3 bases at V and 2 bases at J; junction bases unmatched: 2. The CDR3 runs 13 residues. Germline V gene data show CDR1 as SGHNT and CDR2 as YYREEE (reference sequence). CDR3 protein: CASSSGTTYEQYF. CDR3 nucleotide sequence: TGTGCCAGCAGCTCCGGGACTACCTACGAGCAGTACTTC.

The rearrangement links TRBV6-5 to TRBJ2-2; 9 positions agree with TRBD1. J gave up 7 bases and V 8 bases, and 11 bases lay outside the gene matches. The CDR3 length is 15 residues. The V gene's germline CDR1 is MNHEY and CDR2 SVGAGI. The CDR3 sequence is CASLGTGKGNGELFF. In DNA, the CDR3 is TGTGCCAGCCTTGGGACAGGGAAAGGGAACGGGGAGCTGTTTTTT.

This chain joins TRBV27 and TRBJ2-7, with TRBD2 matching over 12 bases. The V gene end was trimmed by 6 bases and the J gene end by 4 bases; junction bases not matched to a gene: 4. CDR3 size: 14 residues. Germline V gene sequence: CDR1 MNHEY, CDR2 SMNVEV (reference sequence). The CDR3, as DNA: TGTGCCAGCAGAAGGACTAGCGGGACATACGAGCAGTACTTC. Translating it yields CASRRTSGTYEQYF.

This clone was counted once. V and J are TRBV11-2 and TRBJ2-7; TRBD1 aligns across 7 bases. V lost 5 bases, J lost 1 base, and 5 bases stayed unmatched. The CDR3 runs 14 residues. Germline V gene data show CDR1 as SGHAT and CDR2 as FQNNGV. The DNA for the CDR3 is TGTGCCAGCAGCCTATCGACAGGGTCCTACGAGCAGTACTTC. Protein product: CASSLSTGSYEQYF.

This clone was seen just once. In DNA form, the CDR3 reads TGTGCCAGCAGCTCCTATAATGACAGGGAGGACGAGCAGTACTTC. It specifies CASSSYNDREDEQYF. The V gene is TRBV7-6, the J gene TRBJ2-7; possible D gene TRBD1, 7 bases. The V gene lost 4 bases and the J gene lost 5 bases, with 18 bases spanning the gap. Germline CDR1 SGHVS, CDR2 FNYEAQ. The CDR3 spans 15 residues.

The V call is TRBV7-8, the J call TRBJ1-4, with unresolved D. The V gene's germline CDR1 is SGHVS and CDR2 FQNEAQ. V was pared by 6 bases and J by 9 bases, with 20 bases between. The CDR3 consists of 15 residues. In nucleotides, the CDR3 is TGTGCCAGCAGTGGGCCAGGCGTTTCTCCACAAAAACTGTTTTTT. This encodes CASSGPGVSPQKLFF.

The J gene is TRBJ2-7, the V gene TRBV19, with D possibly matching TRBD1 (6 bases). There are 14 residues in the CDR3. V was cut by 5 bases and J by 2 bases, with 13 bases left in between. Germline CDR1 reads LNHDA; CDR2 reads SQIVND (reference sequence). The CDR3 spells CASSPRQAPYEQYF. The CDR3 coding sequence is TGTGCCAGTAGTCCAAGACAGGCTCCCTACGAGCAGTACTTC. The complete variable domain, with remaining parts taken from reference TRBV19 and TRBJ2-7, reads DGGITQSPKYLFRKEGQNVTLSCEQNLNHDAMYWYRQDPGQGLRLIYYSQIVNDFQKGDIAEGYSVSREKKESFPLTVTSAQKNPTAFYLCASSPRQAPYEQYFGPGTRLTVT.

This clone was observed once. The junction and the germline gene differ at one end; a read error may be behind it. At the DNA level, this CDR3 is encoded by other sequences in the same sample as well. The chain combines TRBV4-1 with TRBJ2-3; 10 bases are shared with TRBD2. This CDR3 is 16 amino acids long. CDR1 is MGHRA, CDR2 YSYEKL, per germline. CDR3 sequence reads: CASSPRSSGSTDTQYF. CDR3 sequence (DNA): TGCGCCAGCAGCCCCCGCTCTAGCGGGAGCACTGATACGCAGTATTTT.

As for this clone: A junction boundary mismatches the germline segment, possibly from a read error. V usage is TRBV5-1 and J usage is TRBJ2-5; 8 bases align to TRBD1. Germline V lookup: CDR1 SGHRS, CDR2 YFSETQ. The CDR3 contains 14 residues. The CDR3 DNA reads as TGCGCCAGCAGCAACGACAGGGGCCAAGAGACCCAATACTTC. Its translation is CASSNDRGQETQYF.

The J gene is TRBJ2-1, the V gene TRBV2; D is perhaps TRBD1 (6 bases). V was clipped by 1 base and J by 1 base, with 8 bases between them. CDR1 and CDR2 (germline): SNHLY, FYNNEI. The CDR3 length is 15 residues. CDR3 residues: CASSEDQGSYNEQFF. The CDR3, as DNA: TGTGCCAGCAGTGAAGACCAGGGGTCCTACAATGAGCAGTTCTTC.

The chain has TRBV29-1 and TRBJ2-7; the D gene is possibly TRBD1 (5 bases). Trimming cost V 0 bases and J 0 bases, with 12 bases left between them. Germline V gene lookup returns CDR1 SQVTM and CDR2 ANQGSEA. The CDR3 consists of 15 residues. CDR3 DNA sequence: TGCAGCGTTGAAGATGCGAAGGGGCTCTCCTACGAGCAGTACTTC. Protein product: CSVEDAKGLSYEQYF.

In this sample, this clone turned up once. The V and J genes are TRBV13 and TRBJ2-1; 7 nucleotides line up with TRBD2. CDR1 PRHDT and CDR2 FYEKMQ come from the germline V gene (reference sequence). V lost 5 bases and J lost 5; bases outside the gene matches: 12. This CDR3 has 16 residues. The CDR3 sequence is CASSGALAVLNNEQFF. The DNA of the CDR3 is TGTGCCAGCAGCGGGGCCCTAGCGGTTCTAAACAATGAGCAGTTCTTC.

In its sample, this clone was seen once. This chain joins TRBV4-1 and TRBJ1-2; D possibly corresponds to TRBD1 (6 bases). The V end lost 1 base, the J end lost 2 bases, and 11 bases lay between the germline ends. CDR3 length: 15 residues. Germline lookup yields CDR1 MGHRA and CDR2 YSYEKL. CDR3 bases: TGCGCCAGCAGCCAAGTAACAGGGCAAAACTATGGCTACACCTTC. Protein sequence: CASSQVTGQNYGYTF.

Written as DNA, the CDR3 is TGTGCCAGCAGCTTAGTCGCGGGGGCAGGGTTAGAGACCCAGTACTTC. It is translated as CASSLVAGAGLETQYF. The V gene is TRBV7-2, the J gene TRBJ2-5, with D tentatively TRBD2 (7 bases). Germline assignment: CDR1 SGHTA and CDR2 FQGNSA. Trimming left V 1 base short and J 4 bases short, with 16 bases between. The CDR3 covers 16 residues.

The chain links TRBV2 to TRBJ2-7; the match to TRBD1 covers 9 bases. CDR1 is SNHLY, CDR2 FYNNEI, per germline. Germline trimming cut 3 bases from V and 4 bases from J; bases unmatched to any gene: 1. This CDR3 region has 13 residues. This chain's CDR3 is CASSEDRGYEQYF. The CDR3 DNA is TGTGCCAGCAGTGAGGACAGGGGATACGAGCAGTACTTC.

In DNA form, the CDR3 reads TGTGCCAGCAGTGTCTTATTAAACACCGGGGAGCTGTTTTTT. The encoded protein is CASSVLLNTGELFF. V gene TRBV2 combines with J gene TRBJ2-2; no clear D. This CDR3 is 14 amino acids long. Deletions cut 4 bases from V and 2 bases from J, with 8 bases between. Germline V gives CDR1 SNHLY, CDR2 FYNNEI.

The CDR3 sequence: CASSGTDETQYF. The CDR3 DNA is TGTGCCAGCAGTGGGACAGATGAGACCCAGTACTTC. The rearrangement uses TRBV6-1 and TRBJ2-5; possibly TRBD1 for D (6 bases). The CDR3 spans 12 residues. Germline V gene sequence: CDR1 MNHNS, CDR2 SASEGT. The V gene lost 4 bases and the J gene lost 5 bases, with 8 bases spanning the gap.

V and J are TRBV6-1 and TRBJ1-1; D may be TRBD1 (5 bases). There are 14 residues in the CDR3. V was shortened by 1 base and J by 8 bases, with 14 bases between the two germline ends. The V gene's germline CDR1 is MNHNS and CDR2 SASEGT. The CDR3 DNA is TGTGCCAGCAGTGAAGGGAGCGGGGCGGAAGAAGCTTTCTTT. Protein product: CASSEGSGAEEAFF.

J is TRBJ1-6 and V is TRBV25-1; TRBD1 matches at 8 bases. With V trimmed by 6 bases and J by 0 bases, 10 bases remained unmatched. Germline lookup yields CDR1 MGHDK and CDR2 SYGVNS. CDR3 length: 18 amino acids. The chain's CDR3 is CASSRGRGRSSYNSPLHF. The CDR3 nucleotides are TGTGCCAGCAGCCGGGGCAGGGGGCGGAGCTCCTATAATTCACCCCTCCACTTT. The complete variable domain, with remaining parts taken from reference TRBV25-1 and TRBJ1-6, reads EADIYQTPRYLVIGTGKKITLECSQTMGHDKMYWYQQDPGMELHLIHYSYGVNSTEKGDLSSESTVSRIRTEHFPLTLESARPSHTSQYLCASSRGRGRSSYNSPLHFGNGTRLTVT.

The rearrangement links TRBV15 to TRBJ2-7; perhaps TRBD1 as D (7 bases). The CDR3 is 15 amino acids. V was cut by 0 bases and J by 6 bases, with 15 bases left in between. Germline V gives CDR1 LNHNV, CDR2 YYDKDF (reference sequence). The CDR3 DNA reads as TGTGCCACCAGCAGAGAGCGGGGACAGACTTTCGAGCAGTACTTC. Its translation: CATSRERGQTFEQYF.

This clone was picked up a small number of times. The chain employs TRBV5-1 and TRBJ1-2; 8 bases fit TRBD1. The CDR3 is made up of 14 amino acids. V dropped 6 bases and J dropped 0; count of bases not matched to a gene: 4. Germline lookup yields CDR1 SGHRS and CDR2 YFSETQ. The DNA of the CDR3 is TGCGCCAGCAACCAGGGGGCACCTAACTATGGCTACACCTTC. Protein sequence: CASNQGAPNYGYTF.

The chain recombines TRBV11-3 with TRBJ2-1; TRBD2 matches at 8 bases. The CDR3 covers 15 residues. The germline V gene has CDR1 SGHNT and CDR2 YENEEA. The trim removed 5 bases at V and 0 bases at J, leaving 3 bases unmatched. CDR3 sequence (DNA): TGTGCCAGCAGCCCCACTAGCGGCTCCTACAATGAGCAGTTCTTC. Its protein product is CASSPTSGSYNEQFF.

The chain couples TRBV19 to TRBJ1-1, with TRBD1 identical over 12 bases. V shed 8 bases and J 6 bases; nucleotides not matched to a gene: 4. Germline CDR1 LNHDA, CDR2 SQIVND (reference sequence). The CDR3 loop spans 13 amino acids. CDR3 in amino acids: CASSGQGAAEAFF. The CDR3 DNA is TGTGCCAGTTCGGGACAGGGGGCGGCTGAAGCTTTCTTT. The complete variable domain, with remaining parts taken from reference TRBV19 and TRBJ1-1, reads DGGITQSPKYLFRKEGQNVTLSCEQNLNHDAMYWYRQDPGQGLRLIYYSQIVNDFQKGDIAEGYSVSREKKESFPLTVTSAQKNPTAFYLCASSGQGAAEAFFGQGTRLTVV.

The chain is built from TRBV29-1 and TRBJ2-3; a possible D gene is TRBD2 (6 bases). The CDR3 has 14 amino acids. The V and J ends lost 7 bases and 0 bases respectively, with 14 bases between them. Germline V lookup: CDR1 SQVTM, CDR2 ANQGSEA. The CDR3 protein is CSAGGLPSTDTQYF. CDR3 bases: TGCAGCGCTGGGGGACTGCCCAGCACAGATACGCAGTATTTT.

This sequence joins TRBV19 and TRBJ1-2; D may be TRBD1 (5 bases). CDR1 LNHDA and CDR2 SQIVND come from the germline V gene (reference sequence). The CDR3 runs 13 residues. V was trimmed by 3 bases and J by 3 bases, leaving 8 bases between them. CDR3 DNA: TGTGCCAGTAGTATTGAAGGGGACTATGGCTACACCTTC. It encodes CASSIEGDYGYTF.

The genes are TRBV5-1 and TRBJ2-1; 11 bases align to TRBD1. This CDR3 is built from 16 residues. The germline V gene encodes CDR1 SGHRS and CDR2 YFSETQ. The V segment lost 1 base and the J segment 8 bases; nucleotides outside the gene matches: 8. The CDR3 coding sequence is TGCGCCAGCAGCTTGTACGGGACAGGGGGTTTCGATGAGCAGTTCTTC. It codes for CASSLYGTGGFDEQFF. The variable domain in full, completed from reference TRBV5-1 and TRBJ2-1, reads KAGVTQTPRYLIKTRGQQVTLSCSPISGHRSVSWYQQTPGQGLQFLFEYFSETQRNKGNFPGRFSGRQFSNSRSEMNVSTLELGDSALYLCASSLYGTGGFDEQFFGPGTRLTVL.

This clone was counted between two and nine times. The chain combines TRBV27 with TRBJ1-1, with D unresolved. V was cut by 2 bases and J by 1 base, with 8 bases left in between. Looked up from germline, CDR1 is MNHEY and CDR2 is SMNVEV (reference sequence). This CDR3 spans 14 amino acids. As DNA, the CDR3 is TGTGCCAGCAGTTTAACCCCAGGGAACACTGAAGCTTTCTTT. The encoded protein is CASSLTPGNTEAFF.

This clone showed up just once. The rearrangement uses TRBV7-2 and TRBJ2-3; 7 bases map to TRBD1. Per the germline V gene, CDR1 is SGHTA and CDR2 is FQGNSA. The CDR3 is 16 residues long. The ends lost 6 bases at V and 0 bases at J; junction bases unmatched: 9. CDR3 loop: CASRRLGQSSTDTQYF. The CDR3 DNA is TGTGCCAGCAGGCGCCTGGGACAGAGTAGCACAGATACGCAGTATTTT.